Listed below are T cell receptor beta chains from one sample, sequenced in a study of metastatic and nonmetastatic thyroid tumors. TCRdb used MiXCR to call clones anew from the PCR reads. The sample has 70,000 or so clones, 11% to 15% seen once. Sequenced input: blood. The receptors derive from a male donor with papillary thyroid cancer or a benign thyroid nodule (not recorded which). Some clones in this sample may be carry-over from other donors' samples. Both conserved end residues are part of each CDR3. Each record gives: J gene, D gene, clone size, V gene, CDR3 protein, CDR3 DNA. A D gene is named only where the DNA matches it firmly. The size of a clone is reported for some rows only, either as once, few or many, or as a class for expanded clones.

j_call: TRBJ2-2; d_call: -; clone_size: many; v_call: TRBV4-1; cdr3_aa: CASSQDRVVNTGELFF; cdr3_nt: TGCGCCAGCAGCCAAGATCGGGTGGTTAACACCGGGGAGCTGTTTTTT
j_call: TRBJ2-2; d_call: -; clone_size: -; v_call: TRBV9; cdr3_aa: CASRVDGRRSGELFF; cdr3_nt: TGTGCCAGCAGAGTAGACGGGCGGCGTTCCGGGGAGCTGTTTTTT
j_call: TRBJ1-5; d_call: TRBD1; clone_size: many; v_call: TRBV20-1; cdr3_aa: CSVHLQTGGSQPQHF; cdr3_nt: TGCAGTGTTCACCTCCAAACAGGGGGCAGCCAGCCCCAGCATTTT
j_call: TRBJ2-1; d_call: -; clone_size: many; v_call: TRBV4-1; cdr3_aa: CASSLAPRSYNEQFF; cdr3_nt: TGCGCCAGCAGTCTAGCTCCCAGGTCGTACAATGAGCAGTTCTTC
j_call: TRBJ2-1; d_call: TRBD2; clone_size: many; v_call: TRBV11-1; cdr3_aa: CASSSGTKTSGSWNEQFF; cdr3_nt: TGTGCCAGCAGCTCCGGGACAAAGACTAGCGGGAGTTGGAATGAGCAGTTCTTC
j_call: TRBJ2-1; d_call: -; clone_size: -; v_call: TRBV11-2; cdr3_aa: CASSLRDLYNEQFF; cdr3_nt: TGTGCCAGCAGCTTACGGGACCTTTACAATGAGCAGTTCTTC
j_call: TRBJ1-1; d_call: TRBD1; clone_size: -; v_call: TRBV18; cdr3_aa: CASGGQANTEAFF; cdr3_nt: TGTGCCAGCGGAGGACAGGCGAACACTGAAGCTTTCTTT
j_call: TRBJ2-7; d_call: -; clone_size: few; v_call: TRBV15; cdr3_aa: CATSREGADTSYEQYF; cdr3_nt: TGTGCCACCAGCAGAGAAGGGGCGGACACCTCCTACGAGCAGTACTTC
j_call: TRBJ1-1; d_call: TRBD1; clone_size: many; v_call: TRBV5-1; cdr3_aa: CASSTLQGGDTEAFF; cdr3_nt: TGCGCCAGCAGCACCCTACAGGGGGGGGACACTGAAGCTTTCTTT
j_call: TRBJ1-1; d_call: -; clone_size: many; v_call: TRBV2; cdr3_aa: CASSEFTEAFF; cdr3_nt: TGTGCCAGCAGTGAGTTCACTGAAGCTTTCTTT
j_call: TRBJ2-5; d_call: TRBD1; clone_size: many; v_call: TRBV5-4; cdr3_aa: CASSQAYRDRGRETQYF; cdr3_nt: TGTGCCAGCAGCCAGGCTTACCGGGACAGGGGGCGTGAGACCCAGTACTTC
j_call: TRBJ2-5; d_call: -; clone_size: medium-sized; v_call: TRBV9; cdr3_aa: CASSVDPPSEGQETQYF; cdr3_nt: TGTGCCAGCAGCGTAGACCCCCCATCGGAGGGGCAAGAGACCCAGTACTTC
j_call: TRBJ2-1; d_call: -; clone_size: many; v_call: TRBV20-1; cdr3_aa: CSARDLNRAVYNEQFF; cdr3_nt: TGCAGTGCTAGAGATCTAAACAGGGCGGTTTACAATGAGCAGTTCTTC
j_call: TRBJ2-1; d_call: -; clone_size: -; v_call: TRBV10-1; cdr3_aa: CASSESWYGGASSYNEQCF; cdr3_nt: TGCGCCAGCAGTGAGTCTTGGTATGGCGGAGCGAGCTCATACAATGAGCAGTGCTTC
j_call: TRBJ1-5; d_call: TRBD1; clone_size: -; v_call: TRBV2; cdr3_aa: CASRETGAGVVNQPQHF; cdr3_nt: TGTGCCAGCAGAGAAACAGGGGCGGGAGTAGTCAATCAGCCCCAGCATTTT
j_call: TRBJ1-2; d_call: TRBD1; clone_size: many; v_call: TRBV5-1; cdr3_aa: CASSGNPGQNNYGYTF; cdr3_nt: TGCGCCAGCAGCGGAAATCCGGGACAGAATAACTATGGCTACACCTTC
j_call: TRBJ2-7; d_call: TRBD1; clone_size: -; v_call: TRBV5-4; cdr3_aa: CASSSGTGIYEQYF; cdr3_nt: TGTGCCAGCAGCTCCGGGACAGGAATATACGAGCAGTACTTC
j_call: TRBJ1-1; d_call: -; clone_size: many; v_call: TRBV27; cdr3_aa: CASSFQNMNTEAFF; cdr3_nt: TGTGCCAGCAGTTTTCAGAATATGAACACTGAAGCTTTCTTT
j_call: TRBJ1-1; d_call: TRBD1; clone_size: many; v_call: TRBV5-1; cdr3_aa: CASGVEGATEAFF; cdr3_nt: TGCGCCAGCGGGGTGGAGGGGGCGACTGAAGCTTTCTTT
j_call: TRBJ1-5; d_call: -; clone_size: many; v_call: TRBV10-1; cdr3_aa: CASSESLSADQPQHF; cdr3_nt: TGCGCCAGCAGTGAGTCCCTTAGCGCGGATCAGCCCCAGCATTTT
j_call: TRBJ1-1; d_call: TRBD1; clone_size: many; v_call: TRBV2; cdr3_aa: CASRAGTGGNSEAFF; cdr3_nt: TGTGCCAGCAGAGCCGGGACAGGAGGCAATTCGGAAGCTTTCTTT
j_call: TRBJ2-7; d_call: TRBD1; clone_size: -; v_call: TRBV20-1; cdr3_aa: CSALRDREIHEQYF; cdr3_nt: TGCAGTGCCCTCCGGGACAGGGAGATTCACGAGCAGTACTTC
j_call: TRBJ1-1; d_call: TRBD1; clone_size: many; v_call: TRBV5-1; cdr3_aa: CASSLDRGIAFF; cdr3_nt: TGCGCCAGCAGCTTGGACAGGGGAATAGCTTTCTTT
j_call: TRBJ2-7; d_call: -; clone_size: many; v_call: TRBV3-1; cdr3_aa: CASSQQGNGNEQYF; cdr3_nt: TGTGCCAGCAGCCAACAAGGGAATGGAAACGAGCAGTACTTC
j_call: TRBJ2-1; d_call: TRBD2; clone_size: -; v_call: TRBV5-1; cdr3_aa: CASILGGGSLYEQFF; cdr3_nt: TGCGCCAGCATCTTGGGGGGAGGGTCCTTGTATGAGCAGTTCTTC
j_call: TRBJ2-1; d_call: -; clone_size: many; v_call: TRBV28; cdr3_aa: CASSSSMAGIYNEQFF; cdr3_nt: TGTGCCAGCAGTTCATCGATGGCGGGAATCTACAATGAGCAGTTCTTC
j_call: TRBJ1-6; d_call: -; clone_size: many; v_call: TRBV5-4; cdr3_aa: CASSLNQGRSPLHF; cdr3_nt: TGTGCCAGCAGCTTGAACCAGGGGAGGTCACCCCTCCACTTT
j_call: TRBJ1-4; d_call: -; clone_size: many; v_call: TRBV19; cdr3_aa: CASSISDIKKLFF; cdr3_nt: TGTGCCAGTAGTATCTCGGACATTAAAAAACTGTTTTTT
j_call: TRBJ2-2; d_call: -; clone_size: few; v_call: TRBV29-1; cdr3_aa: CSVVGPGRANTWELFF; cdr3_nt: TGCAGCGTTGTGGGACCAGGGCGGGCGAACACCTGGGAGCTGTTTTTT
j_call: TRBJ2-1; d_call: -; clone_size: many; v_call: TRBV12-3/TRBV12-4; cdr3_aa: CASRDSGANSYNEQFF; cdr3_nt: TGTGCCAGCAGGGACAGCGGCGCGAATTCCTACAATGAGCAGTTCTTC